These 5 T cell receptor beta chains originate from one sample sequenced in a study of T cell changes during pregnancy in multiple sclerosis. TCRdb's copy holds only in-frame clones and misses some; the assay was immunoSEQ multiplex PCR. This table holds 30,000 or so clones, roughly nine tenths found once. The sample in question was CD8+ T cells from peripheral blood mononuclear cells, obtained in the second trimester of pregnancy. These receptors all stem from a female donor in good health, enrolled as a control in a pregnancy study.

V is TRBV29-1 and J is TRBJ2-7, with D possibly being TRBD1 (6 bases). Trimming took 3 bases from V and 2 from J, leaving 11 bases between them. Germline CDR1 SQVTM, CDR2 ANQGSEA. The CDR3 runs 13 residues. The CDR3 spells CSVESDRAYEQYF. The CDR3 region has the DNA TGCAGCGTTGAGTCGGACAGAGCCTACGAGCAGTACTTC.

The CDR3 DNA follows: TGTGCCAGCAGAGAGGGGGCGCCGAACTATGGCTACACCTTC. Its translation: CASREGAPNYGYTF. V and J are TRBV27 and TRBJ1-2; 7 nucleotides match TRBD1. Looked up from germline, CDR1 is MNHEY and CDR2 is SMNVEV (reference sequence). There are 14 residues in the CDR3. Trimming removed 6 bases from V and 2 bases from J; junction bases left unmatched: 6.

V gene TRBV7-9 combines with J gene TRBJ2-2; 12 positions agree with TRBD2. CDR3 length: 17 amino acids. Germline CDR1 SEHNR, CDR2 FQNEAQ (reference sequence). J lost 3 bases, V lost 2 bases, and 4 bases had no gene match. The CDR3 nucleotides are TGTGCCAGCAGCTTAAAAAGGACTAGCGGGGACACCGGGGAGCTGTTTTTT. The encoded protein is CASSLKRTSGDTGELFF.

This chain links TRBV27 with TRBJ2-2; TRBD1 agrees at 9 bases. The CDR3 extends over 15 amino acids. V was pared by 6 bases and J by 4 bases, with 6 bases of the junction left unmatched. Germline CDR1 and CDR2: MNHEY and SMNVEV (reference sequence). The CDR3: CASSLDRGATGELFF. CDR3 coding DNA: TGTGCCAGCAGCTTAGACAGGGGGGCCACCGGGGAGCTGTTTTTT.

This clone was seen only a few times. This chain joins TRBV25-1 and TRBJ1-4; possibly TRBD1 for D (6 bases). The germline V gene has CDR1 MGHDK and CDR2 SYGVNS. CDR3 size: 15 residues. V was shortened by 2 bases and J by 9 bases, with 16 bases between the two germline ends. CDR3 bases: TGTGCCAGCAGTGAACTTGGGGGGGCAGGCAAAAAACTGTTTTTT. This encodes CASSELGGAGKKLFF. The whole variable domain, filled in from reference TRBV25-1 and TRBJ1-4, reads EADIYQTPRYLVIGTGKKITLECSQTMGHDKMYWYQQDPGMELHLIHYSYGVNSTEKGDLSSESTVSRIRTEHFPLTLESARPSHTSQYLCASSELGGAGKKLFFGSGTQLSVL.